This T cell receptor beta chain came from a study of PD-1 blockade in mismatch repair-deficient tumors. On the study more broadly: All were previously treated, progressing patients with around 12 mismatch repair-deficient cancer types. Study-level results: Tumor-resident clones, often absent from pretreatment blood, expanded after pembrolizumab and then contracted.

Germline V lookup: CDR1 SGHTA, CDR2 FQGTGA. The CDR3 is 13 residues long. With 3 bases removed from V and 5 bases from J, the gap between germline ends came to 10 bases. As to this clone: As yet, its antigen is unknown.

Libraries were prepared by immunoSEQ multiplex PCR; TCRdb keeps only in-frame clonotypes and omits some of them. The sample has some 100,000 clones; approximately 83% are singletons. TCRs were sequenced from a few patients responding to pembrolizumab. This receptor was taken from an adult with mismatch repair-deficient cancer. The chain is built from TRBV7-3 and TRBJ1-1; D is unresolved. The sequencing used peripheral blood, collected less than 37 weeks after starting pembrolizumab. CDR3: CASSFEGWTEAFF. In DNA form, the CDR3 reads TGTGCCAGCAGCTTCGAGGGATGGACTGAAGCTTTCTTT.